The 11 T cell receptor beta chains listed next were all sequenced from one sample in a study of CD8 T cells in ankylosing spondylitis. Notes on the study in general: Made up of roughly 8 highly homologous variants, a TCR beta motif appeared characteristic of ankylosing spondylitis blood.

TCRdb passed the 5' RACE reads through MiXCR, listing each CDR3 protein once. This sample has some 700,000 distinct CDR3 sequences, with around 20% found just once. What these receptors recognize is not known. The specimen was blood, either unsorted or a sorted T cell fraction (not recorded which). All receptors derive from a male donor with ankylosing spondylitis.

The chain recombines TRBV4-3 with TRBJ1-1; D uncertain. The CDR3 spans 14 residues. Deletions cut 0 bases from V and 0 bases from J, with 5 bases between. Looked up from germline, CDR1 is LGHNA and CDR2 is YSLEER. DNA of the CDR3: TGCGCCAGCAGCCAAGAACACCTGAACACTGAAGCTTTCTTT. Residues: CASSQEHLNTEAFF.

This chain links TRBV3-1 with TRBJ1-1; no firm D call. The germline V gene encodes CDR1 LGHDT and CDR2 YNNKEL (reference sequence). The ends were cut back, 1 base at V and 6 bases at J, with 9 bases in the middle. The CDR3 sequence is 13 residues long. CDR3 in amino acids: CASSQGQVSEAFF. CDR3 nucleotides: TGTGCCAGCAGCCAAGGTCAGGTTTCTGAAGCTTTCTTT.

This clonotype has just a few counts. This chain connects TRBV5-5 to TRBJ1-1; D not resolved. This CDR3 has 14 amino acids. Looked up from germline, CDR1 is SGHKS and CDR2 is YYEKEE (reference sequence). Trimming shortened V by 2 bases and J by 0 bases, and 8 bases separated the two germline ends. CDR3 sequence: CASSFGYLNTEAFF. CDR3 DNA: TGTGCCAGCAGCTTTGGCTACCTGAACACTGAAGCTTTCTTT.

This clonotype showed up just a few times. The chain links TRBV5-8 to TRBJ2-5, with 8 bases fitting TRBD1. From germline, CDR1 is SGHTS and CDR2 YDEGEE. Losses at the gene ends were 5 bases for V and 3 bases for J; bases not matched to a gene: 6. The CDR3 covers 14 residues. The CDR3 here is CASRFGQGEETQYF. The DNA of the CDR3 is TGTGCCAGCAGATTCGGACAGGGTGAAGAGACCCAGTACTTC.

This clonotype has more than one count but fewer than ten. This chain links TRBV3-1 with TRBJ2-1; tentative D call: TRBD1 (6 bases). In germline, CDR1 is LGHDT, CDR2 YNNKEL (reference sequence). V lost 2 bases and J 13 bases, leaving 12 bases between the germline ends. This CDR3 comprises 12 residues. This chain's CDR3 is CASSQRDNVQFF. CDR3 bases: TGTGCCAGCAGCCAACGGGACAACGTACAGTTCTTC.

This clonotype turned up a few times. The CDR3 bases are TGTGCCAGCAGCTTGAGCGGGACGGTACGCAATCAGCCCCAGCATTTT. It codes for CASSLSGTVRNQPQHF. The V gene is TRBV5-6, the J gene TRBJ1-5, with D possibly matching TRBD1 (5 bases). The germline CDR1 and CDR2 sequences are SGHDT and YYEEEE. The CDR3 covers 16 residues. V was trimmed by 1 base and J by 2 bases, leaving 13 bases between them.

This clonotype was detected a few times. This chain connects TRBV10-3 to TRBJ2-3, with D possibly being TRBD1 (6 bases). The CDR3 contains 13 residues. Trimming removed 8 bases at V and 0 bases at J, with 9 bases between. From germline, CDR1 is ENHRY and CDR2 SYGVKD. CDR3 amino acids: CAIRTESTDTQYF. The CDR3 DNA follows: TGTGCCATCCGGACAGAGAGCACAGATACGCAGTATTTT.

This clonotype turned up a few times. The chain uses TRBV14 and TRBJ2-7; TRBD1 aligns across 9 bases. The CDR3 is made up of 16 amino acids. Per germline, CDR1 SGHDN and CDR2 FVKESK. The ends lost 8 bases at V and 4 bases at J; junction bases unmatched: 15. CDR3 coding DNA: TGTGCCAGCCTTCCCGACACCGGGACAGGGTTTTACGAGCAGTACTTC. Protein product: CASLPDTGTGFYEQYF.

This clonotype was detected a few times. V is TRBV11-2 and J is TRBJ2-7; D not certain. This CDR3 contains 14 residues. Germline CDR1 reads SGHAT; CDR2 reads FQNNGV. V was clipped by 1 base and J by 2 bases, with 9 bases between them. The CDR3 spells CASSLVVGTYEQYF. Here the CDR3 DNA reads TGTGCCAGCAGCTTAGTAGTCGGAACCTACGAGCAGTACTTC.

The chain carries TRBV10-2 and TRBJ1-2; perhaps TRBD1 as D (6 bases). This CDR3 has 15 amino acids. The V and J ends lost 3 bases and 2 bases respectively, with 13 bases between them. Germline values: CDR1 WSHSY, CDR2 SAAADI. The DNA of the CDR3 is TGCGCCAGCAGTGATTCGGGGGCGAAGAACTATGGCTACACCTTC. Translated: CASSDSGAKNYGYTF.

This clonotype was seen a handful of times. V usage is TRBV6-6 and J usage is TRBJ2-7; 7 positions agree with TRBD1. CDR1 is MNHNY and CDR2 is SVGAGI in the germline V gene (reference sequence). This CDR3 has 13 amino acids. With V trimmed by 0 bases and J by 6 bases, 2 bases remained unmatched. CDR3 loop: CASSYSDRSEQYF. As DNA, the CDR3 is TGTGCCAGCAGTTACTCGGACAGGTCCGAGCAGTACTTC.